These 17 T cell receptor beta chains originate from one sample sequenced in a study of T cell responses to AZD1222 COVID-19 vaccine. This table comes from immunoSEQ multiplex PCR, and its TCRdb copy is limited to in-frame clones, with some not included. This sample yields about 62,000 clones, of which 76% are seen a single time; roughly an eighth belongs to the top ten. Source: peripheral blood, taken on day 0 of AZD1222 vaccination. All receptors come from an adult in good health.

The chain recombines TRBV2 with TRBJ2-7; 8 bases fit TRBD1. The CDR3 is 17 residues long. Germline V lookup: CDR1 SNHLY, CDR2 FYNNEI. With V trimmed by 4 bases and J by 3 bases, 14 bases remained unmatched. The CDR3 loop reads CASSANAPGQAVYEQYF. In DNA, the CDR3 is TGTGCCAGCAGTGCCAATGCCCCGGGACAGGCTGTCTACGAGCAGTACTTC.

This chain joins TRBV6-5 and TRBJ1-2; D might be TRBD1 (5 bases). Deletions cut 7 bases from V and 5 bases from J, with 14 bases between. CDR3 size: 13 residues. Per germline, CDR1 MNHEY and CDR2 SVGAGI. For the CDR3, the DNA is TGTGCCAGCACCCCCGGGACGGAATATGGCTACACCTTC. Translating it yields CASTPGTEYGYTF.

J is TRBJ2-4 and V is TRBV29-1; 10 bases are shared with TRBD1. The junction had 7 bases not matched to a gene; V was cut back by 6 bases and J by 2 bases. CDR1 SQVTM and CDR2 ANQGSEA come from the germline V gene. The CDR3 has 15 residues. The CDR3 protein is CSVAGTGASKNIQYF. The CDR3 nucleotides read TGCAGCGTCGCCGGGACAGGGGCCTCCAAAAACATTCAGTACTTC. Full variable domain (outside the CDR3, taken from reference TRBV29-1 and TRBJ2-4): SAVISQKPSRDICQRGTSLTIQCQVDSQVTMMFWYRQQPGQSLTLIATANQGSEATYESGFVIDKFPISRPNLTFSTLTVSNMSPEDSSIYLCSVAGTGASKNIQYFGAGTRLSVL.

This chain connects TRBV6-1 to TRBJ2-7, with D unresolved. The CDR3 length is 15 residues. Trimming took off 1 base at V and 2 bases at J, with 12 bases between the two ends. Germline loops: CDR1 MNHNS, CDR2 SASEGT. In DNA form, the CDR3 reads TGTGCCAGCAGTGAAGGGGGAACCTCAACCTACGAGCAGTACTTC. Translating it yields CASSEGGTSTYEQYF.

This clone occurred a few times. The V and J genes are TRBV5-4 and TRBJ2-3; D is ambiguous. CDR1 SGHNT and CDR2 YYREEE come from the germline V gene (reference sequence). Deletions cut 0 bases from V and 1 base from J, with 3 bases between. The CDR3 extends over 13 amino acids. CDR3 DNA: TGTGCCAGCAGCTTGGGGGGCACAGATACGCAGTATTTT. It yields the protein CASSLGGTDTQYF. The full variable domain, with the rest looked up from reference TRBV5-4 and TRBJ2-3, is ETGVTQSPTHLIKTRGQQVTLRCSSQSGHNTVSWYQQALGQGPQFIFQYYREEENGRGNFPPRFSGLQFPNYSSELNVNALELDDSALYLCASSLGGTDTQYFGPGTRLTVL.

The CDR3: CSVFRWGTEAFF. The CDR3 DNA follows: TGCAGCGTTTTTCGATGGGGTACTGAAGCTTTCTTT. The chain uses TRBV29-1 and TRBJ1-1; D is unresolved. This CDR3 is 12 amino acids long. Germline CDR1 SQVTM, CDR2 ANQGSEA. Trimming cost V 5 bases and J 5 bases, with 12 bases left between them.

The chain carries TRBV6-5 and TRBJ2-7, with D possibly TRBD2 on 5 matching bases. The CDR3 contains 14 residues. CDR1 MNHEY and CDR2 SVGAGI come from the germline V gene. The V end lost 2 bases, the J end lost 0 bases, and 8 bases lay between the germline ends. The CDR3 DNA sequence: TGTGCCAGCAGTTACGGCCGGGGCTCCTACGAGCAGTACTTC. It is translated as CASSYGRGSYEQYF.

The rearrangement joins TRBV5-6 to TRBJ1-1; D not certain. Trimming took 5 bases from V and 1 from J, leaving 9 bases between them. Germline values: CDR1 SGHDT, CDR2 YYEEEE. CDR3 length: 13 residues. The CDR3 loop reads CASRSDPNTEAFF. The CDR3 DNA follows: TGTGCCAGCAGATCTGACCCGAACACTGAAGCTTTCTTT.

This clone was counted a few times. This chain links TRBV14 with TRBJ1-3; D remains ambiguous. From germline, CDR1 is SGHDN and CDR2 FVKESK. V gave up 2 bases and J gave up 0 bases, with 5 bases separating them. This CDR3 comprises 14 residues. The CDR3, as DNA: TGTGCCAGCAGCCAATCCTTCTCTGGAAACACCATATATTTT. Its translation: CASSQSFSGNTIYF.

The J gene is TRBJ1-5, the V gene TRBV6-2 or TRBV6-3; no firm D call. Germline-derived CDR1 and CDR2 are MNHEY and SVGEGT. The length of the CDR3 is 12 residues. With 6 bases removed from V and 7 bases from J, the gap between germline ends came to 10 bases. The CDR3 DNA sequence: TGTGCCAGCAGCCCCACAGAACAGCCCCAGCATTTT. This gives the protein CASSPTEQPQHF.

This chain connects TRBV18 to TRBJ2-6; 9 bases are a match to TRBD1. Trimming at V came to 3 bases and at J to 3 bases, leaving 6 bases not matched to a gene. The CDR3 runs to 17 residues. The germline V gene encodes CDR1 KGHSH and CDR2 LQKENI. Here the CDR3 reads CASSPTGGGSGANVLTF. The DNA of the CDR3 is TGTGCCAGCTCACCTACAGGGGGCGGAAGTGGGGCCAACGTCCTGACTTTC.

This clone occurred once. CDR3 in amino acids: CASRTYTDTEAFF. For the CDR3, the DNA is TGTGCCAGCAGGACCTATACGGACACTGAAGCTTTCTTT. J is TRBJ1-1 and V is TRBV6-5; D uncertain. Per germline, CDR1 MNHEY and CDR2 SVGAGI. V gave up 6 bases and J gave up 3 bases, with 11 bases separating them. The CDR3 is 13 residues long.

The chain employs TRBV9 and TRBJ2-1, with unresolved D. V gave up 3 bases and J gave up 8 bases, with 21 bases separating them. CDR3 length: 16 amino acids. The germline V gene has CDR1 SGDLS and CDR2 YYNGEE. Written as DNA, the CDR3 is TGTGCCAGCAGCGGACTCCCCGGGCCATCTGGGGATGAGCAGTTCTTC. Protein sequence: CASSGLPGPSGDEQFF.

The V and J genes are TRBV7-6 and TRBJ2-3; possibly TRBD2 for D (7 bases). The germline CDR1 and CDR2 sequences are SGHVS and FNYEAQ. V dropped 3 bases and J dropped 4 bases, with 14 bases sitting between them. The CDR3 totals 15 residues. CDR3 region: CASSFGGGGADTQYF. As DNA, the CDR3 is TGTGCCAGCAGCTTTGGAGGGGGGGGCGCAGATACGCAGTATTTT.

The chain couples TRBV7-9 to TRBJ1-4; 7 bases are a match to TRBD1. Trimming at V came to 1 base and at J to 6 bases, leaving 5 bases not matched to a gene. The V gene's germline CDR1 is SEHNR and CDR2 FQNEAQ (reference sequence). The CDR3 length is 15 residues. Written as DNA, the CDR3 is TGTGCCAGCAGCTTAGTTTTAACAGGGGATGAAAAACTGTTTTTT. Translating gives CASSLVLTGDEKLFF.

This clone has more than one count but fewer than ten. The genes are TRBV30 and TRBJ1-6; 7 bases agree with TRBD1. The ends lost 1 base at V and 7 bases at J; junction bases unmatched: 7. Germline loops: CDR1 GTSNPN, CDR2 SVGIG (reference sequence). CDR3 length equals 15 residues. Here the CDR3 reads CAWSDYAGGNSPLHF. The CDR3 bases are TGTGCCTGGAGTGATTATGCAGGGGGAAATTCACCCCTCCACTTT.

This clone was recorded a few times. This chain links TRBV4-3 with TRBJ1-1; D is possibly TRBD1 (5 bases). CDR1 and CDR2 (germline): LGHNA, YSLEER. Trimming shortened V by 1 base and J by 4 bases, and 10 bases separated the two germline ends. The CDR3 has 14 amino acids. CDR3 DNA: TGCGCCAGCAGCCAAGGGGGGTTGGGCACTGAAGCTTTCTTT. It is translated as CASSQGGLGTEAFF.